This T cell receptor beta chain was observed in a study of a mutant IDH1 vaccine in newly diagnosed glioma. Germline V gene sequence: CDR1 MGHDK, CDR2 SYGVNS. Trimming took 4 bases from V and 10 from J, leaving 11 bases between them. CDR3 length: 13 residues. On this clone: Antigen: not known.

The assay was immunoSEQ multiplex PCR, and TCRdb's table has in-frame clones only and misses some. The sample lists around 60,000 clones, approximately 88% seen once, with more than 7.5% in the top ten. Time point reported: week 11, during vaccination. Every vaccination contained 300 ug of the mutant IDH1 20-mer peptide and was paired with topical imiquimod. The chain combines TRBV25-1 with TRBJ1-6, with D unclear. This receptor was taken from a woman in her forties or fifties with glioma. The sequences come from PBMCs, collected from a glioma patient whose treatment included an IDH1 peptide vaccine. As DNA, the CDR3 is TGTGCCAGCAGTGGGGCAGGTGGATCACCCCTCCACTTT. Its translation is CASSGAGGSPLHF.